This passage covers 23 T cell receptor beta chains from one sample sequenced in a study of cytomegalovirus exposure and HLA in healthy donors (dated by TCRdb to about 2017). Receptor amplification or capture employed the immunoSEQ multiplex PCR assay. The multiplex PCR relied on a mix of 60 forward primers for TCR Vbeta segments and 13 reverse primers for TCR Jbeta segments. TCRdb took this table from immuneACCESS and kept in-frame rearrangements with V and J called. Such tables lack part of the clones; where checked against another copy, unresolved V genes explain under half of the gap, and the rest is unexplained. The sample data list more than 90,000 clones, and approximately 85% of these were observed just once. Jointly, the top ten make up 3.5% to 5% of the sample. The sequencing input was PBMCs. The receptors were sampled from a man in his thirties or forties in good health and CMV-seronegative.

The chain uses TRBV5-4 and TRBJ1-4; D possibly corresponds to TRBD1 (5 bases). Germline V CDR1 and CDR2: SGHNT, YYREEE (reference sequence). The CDR3 sequence is 13 residues long. V was shortened by 10 bases and J by 8 bases, with 18 bases between the two germline ends. The CDR3 DNA sequence: TGTGCCCAATCAGCGGGGGTTGGAGAAAAACTGTTTTTT. This sequence encodes CAQSAGVGEKLFF.

Turning to this clone: At one end the junction does not follow the germline gene, possibly because of a read error. The CDR3 nucleotides read TGTGCCAGCAGCTTGGATGTACAGCCCGTGACTTTT. Amino acids: CASSLDVQPVTF. This sequence joins TRBV5-4 and TRBJ1-4; no clear D gene. The CDR3 runs 12 residues. Germline lookup yields CDR1 SGHNT and CDR2 YYREEE (reference sequence).

The rearrangement uses TRBV18 and TRBJ2-3; D possibly corresponds to TRBD2 (5 bases). Germline CDR1 and CDR2: KGHSH and LQKENI. The CDR3 sequence is 14 residues long. V was shortened by 8 bases and J by 2 bases, with 14 bases between the two germline ends. DNA of the CDR3: TGTGCCAGCGACGTTTCCGGGGTCACAGATACGCAGTATTTT. This sequence encodes CASDVSGVTDTQYF.

J is TRBJ2-6 and V is TRBV28, with a weak D call TRBD1 (5 bases). This CDR3 is built from 15 residues. CDR1 and CDR2 (germline): MDHEN, SYDVKM. V lost 6 bases and J lost 0, with 9 bases in between. The CDR3 is CASSLRVSGANVLTF. The CDR3 nucleotides are TGTGCCAGCAGCCTCAGGGTCTCTGGGGCCAACGTCCTGACTTTC.

V usage is TRBV28 and J usage is TRBJ2-1; tentative D call: TRBD2 (6 bases). Trimming took off 5 bases at V and 0 bases at J, with 17 bases between the two ends. The germline V gene encodes CDR1 MDHEN and CDR2 SYDVKM. The CDR3 is 17 amino acids. In DNA form, the CDR3 reads TGTGCCAGCAGTCGATCCTGGGGGGATTACTCCTACAATGAGCAGTTCTTC. Its protein is CASSRSWGDYSYNEQFF. The full variable domain, in which reference TRBV28 and TRBJ2-1 provide the parts outside the CDR3, is DVKVTQSSRYLVKRTGEKVFLECVQDMDHENMFWYRQDPGLGLRLIYFSYDVKMKEKGDIPEGYSVSREKKERFSLILESASTNQTSMYLCASSRSWGDYSYNEQFFGPGTRLTVL.

This chain's CDR3 is CSVTPGQGAPNQPQHF. DNA for the CDR3: TGCAGCGTTACTCCGGGACAGGGGGCCCCAAATCAGCCCCAGCATTTT. This chain uses TRBV29-1 with TRBJ1-5; 12 bases are a match to TRBD1. V was pared by 5 bases and J by 4 bases, with 9 bases of the junction left unmatched. The CDR3 extends over 16 amino acids. Per the germline V gene, CDR1 is SQVTM and CDR2 is ANQGSEA.

The chain employs TRBV5-1 and TRBJ2-7, with 10 positions matching TRBD2. From germline, CDR1 is SGHRS and CDR2 YFSETQ. The CDR3 has 14 residues. With 1 base clipped from V and 2 bases from J, the junction kept 0 bases outside the gene matches. This chain's CDR3 is CASSLTSGAYEQYF. CDR3 coding DNA: TGCGCCAGCAGCTTGACTAGCGGGGCCTACGAGCAGTACTTC.

Turning to this clone: Compared with germline, one end of the junction differs, possibly owing to a read error. This same CDR3 is encoded by further DNA sequences in the sample. The chain employs TRBV15 and TRBJ2-7, with 11 bases matching TRBD1. Germline CDR1 reads LNHNV; CDR2 reads YYDKDF (reference sequence). CDR3 length: 15 amino acids. CDR3 loop: CATSRDGTGGYEQYF. The CDR3 DNA reads TGCGCCACCAGCAGAGATGGGACAGGGGGCTACGAGCAGTACTTC.

Turning to this clone: This is likely a read error, given that the CDR3 carries no conserved phenylalanine or tryptophan at its end. The chain couples TRBV30 to TRBJ1-2; 8 nucleotides line up with TRBD1. The CDR3 spans 13 residues. The V and J ends lost 7 bases and 3 bases, in that order; junction bases with no gene match: 7. Germline V gives CDR1 GTSNPN, CDR2 SVGIG (reference sequence). Here the CDR3 DNA reads TGTGCCTTCCGGGGACAGGCTTACTATGGCTACACCCTC. It translates to CAFRGQAYYGYTL.

The chain is built from TRBV18 and TRBJ2-3, with D tentatively TRBD2 (5 bases). CDR1 and CDR2 (germline): KGHSH, LQKENI. The ends were cut back, 6 bases at V and 4 bases at J, with 11 bases in the middle. This CDR3 is built from 13 residues. The CDR3 protein is CASSPGSADTQYF. CDR3 in DNA: TGTGCCAGCTCCCCGGGATCGGCAGATACGCAGTATTTT. The whole variable domain, remainder taken from reference TRBV18 and TRBJ2-3, is NAGVMQNPRHLVRRRGQEARLRCSPMKGHSHVYWYRQLPEEGLKFMVYLQKENIIDESGMPKERFSAEFPKEGPSILRIQQVVRGDSAAYFCASSPGSADTQYFGPGTRLTVL.

This chain links TRBV5-6 with TRBJ2-3, with D unresolved. CDR1 is SGHDT and CDR2 is YYEEEE in the germline V gene. V dropped 0 bases and J dropped 1 base, with 6 bases sitting between them. This CDR3 is built from 14 residues. CDR3 nucleotides: TGTGCCAGCAGCTTGGGTCGGGGCACAGATACGCAGTATTTT. Protein product: CASSLGRGTDTQYF.

A single count supports this clone. V is TRBV6-5 and J is TRBJ2-4; possible D gene TRBD1, 6 bases. The CDR3 consists of 14 residues. V lost 2 bases to trimming and J lost 6 bases, with 11 bases between them. The germline gives CDR1 MNHEY, CDR2 SVGAGI. DNA for the CDR3: TGTGCCAGCAGTTACATGGGACACCGAAACATTCAGTACTTC. It is translated as CASSYMGHRNIQYF.

V is TRBV7-8 and J is TRBJ1-2, with D perhaps matching TRBD1 (6 bases). V lost 7 bases and J 5 bases, leaving 14 bases between the germline ends. The CDR3 is 13 residues long. Germline CDR1 reads SGHVS; CDR2 reads FQNEAQ. The CDR3 region has the DNA TGTGCCAGCACCGCCAGGGGTTGGTATGGCTACACCTTC. The encoded protein is CASTARGWYGYTF.

This chain uses TRBV25-1 with TRBJ2-7, with D maybe TRBD2 (5 bases). The germline CDR1 and CDR2 sequences are MGHDK and SYGVNS. The CDR3 loop spans 13 amino acids. With 0 bases removed from V and 3 bases from J, the gap between germline ends came to 6 bases. CDR3 nucleotide sequence: TGTGCCAGCAGTGAATACGGGATCTACGAGCAGTACTTC. It codes for CASSEYGIYEQYF.

The rearrangement joins TRBV11-2 to TRBJ2-1, with TRBD2 identical over 9 bases. Trimming cost V 1 base and J 0 bases; bases outside gene matches: 1. The CDR3 runs 16 residues. Germline V gene data show CDR1 as SGHAT and CDR2 as FQNNGV. The CDR3 protein is CASSLASGDSYNEQFF. CDR3 DNA: TGTGCCAGCAGCTTAGCTAGCGGGGACTCCTACAATGAGCAGTTCTTC.

The V gene is TRBV27, the J gene TRBJ1-2, with 7 bases that match TRBD1. This CDR3 comprises 12 residues. Germline V gene lookup returns CDR1 MNHEY and CDR2 SMNVEV (reference sequence). V dropped 3 bases and J dropped 6; count of bases not matched to a gene: 1. The CDR3 loop is CASSFTGDGYTF. Here the CDR3 DNA reads TGTGCCAGCAGTTTCACAGGGGATGGCTACACCTTC.

The chain recombines TRBV27 with TRBJ2-7; 10 bases are shared with TRBD1. CDR1 MNHEY and CDR2 SMNVEV come from the germline V gene (reference sequence). The CDR3 length is 15 residues. Trimming removed 5 bases from V and 3 bases from J; junction bases left unmatched: 7. In nucleotides, the CDR3 is TGTGCCAGCAGTGCCCCGGGACAGGGGATCTACGAGCAGTACTTC. This translates into CASSAPGQGIYEQYF.

The V gene is TRBV21-1, the J gene TRBJ2-5; the table's D call, TRBD2, has no DNA check behind it. TRBV21-1 is reported as a pseudogene. The CDR3 has 16 residues. CDR3 in DNA: TGTGCCAGCTGCCGCCCCGAAGCGGGGCCTGAAGAGACCCAGTACTTC. The encoded protein is CASCRPEAGPEETQYF.

This clone was seen once. The chain couples TRBV28 to TRBJ2-7, with D tentatively TRBD1 (6 bases). The V gene's germline CDR1 is MDHEN and CDR2 SYDVKM. Trimming removed 7 bases at V and 2 bases at J, with 18 bases between. The CDR3 loop spans 15 amino acids. For the CDR3, the DNA is TGTGCCAGCACACCACTAAGGGACACCCCCTACGAGCAGTACTTC. As protein: CASTPLRDTPYEQYF.

V usage is TRBV5-4 and J usage is TRBJ2-2; 8 nucleotides line up with TRBD1. Germline trimming cut 9 bases from V and 2 bases from J; bases unmatched to any gene: 6. The V gene's germline CDR1 is SGHNT and CDR2 YYREEE (reference sequence). There are 14 residues in the CDR3. The CDR3 bases are TGTGCCACAAAGGACAGGGCAAACACCGGGGAGCTGTTTTTT. Protein sequence: CATKDRANTGELFF.

This chain uses TRBV9 with TRBJ1-1, with 9 bases matching TRBD1. The CDR3 runs to 16 residues. The V segment lost 0 bases and the J segment 0 bases; nucleotides outside the gene matches: 3. Germline V gene sequence: CDR1 SGDLS, CDR2 YYNGEE. The CDR3, as DNA: TGTGCCAGCAGCGTAGCTAGGGACAGGGTGAACACTGAAGCTTTCTTT. Its translation is CASSVARDRVNTEAFF.

Notes on this clone: This is likely a read error, given that the CDR3 carries no conserved phenylalanine or tryptophan at its end. The chain uses TRBV10-3 and TRBJ1-3; 7 bases are shared with TRBD1. The trim removed 6 bases at V and 4 bases at J, leaving 12 bases unmatched. Per the germline V gene, CDR1 is ENHRY and CDR2 is SYGVKD. The CDR3 covers 16 residues. The CDR3 nucleotides are TGTGCCATCAGAGCCGGGACAGATATAGGAGGAAACACCATATATGTT. It is translated as CAIRAGTDIGGNTIYV.

The chain is built from TRBV11-3 and TRBJ1-5; D is unresolved. The CDR3 loop spans 17 amino acids. CDR1 and CDR2 (germline): SGHNT, YENEEA. Between the trimmed V and J ends, which lost 4 bases and 6 bases, there was a span of 22 bases. CDR3 coding DNA: TGTGCCAGCAGCTCCCTCACAACCCGACATAAAGGTCAGCCCCAGCATTTT. It codes for CASSSLTTRHKGQPQHF.